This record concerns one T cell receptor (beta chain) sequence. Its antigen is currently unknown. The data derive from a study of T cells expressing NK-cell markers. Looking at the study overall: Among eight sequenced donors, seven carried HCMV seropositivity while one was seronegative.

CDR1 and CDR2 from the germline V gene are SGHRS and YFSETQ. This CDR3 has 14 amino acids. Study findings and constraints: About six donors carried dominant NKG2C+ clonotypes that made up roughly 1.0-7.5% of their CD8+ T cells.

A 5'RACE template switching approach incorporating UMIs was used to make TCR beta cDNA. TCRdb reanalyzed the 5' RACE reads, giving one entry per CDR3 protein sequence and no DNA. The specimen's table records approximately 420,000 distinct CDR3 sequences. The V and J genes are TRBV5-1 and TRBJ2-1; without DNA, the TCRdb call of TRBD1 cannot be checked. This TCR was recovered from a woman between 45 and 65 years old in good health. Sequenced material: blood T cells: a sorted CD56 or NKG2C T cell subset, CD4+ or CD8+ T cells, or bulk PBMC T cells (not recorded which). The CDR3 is CASSRGQGKDEQFF.